This T cell receptor (beta chain) was recovered during a study of blood T cells in healthy people across ages (dated by TCRdb to the mid-2010s). For the wider study: Template switching captured roughly one uniquely barcoded TCR beta cDNA molecule per two T cells in model experiments. Using deep sequencing normalized with unique cDNA molecular identifiers, the study measured how TCR beta repertoire diversity changes with age. The donors were split into four age groups: young (average around 15 years), middle-aged (roughly 39), aged (about 56) and long-lived (about 82). To avoid experimental bias, donors of different ages were distributed randomly across sequencing lanes. Two additional independent replicas of 1 million unique cDNA reads from the same blood draw were analyzed for two donors (one aged 18 to 30 and one aged 80 or older). Overall results and qualifications from the work: As age increased, observed TCR beta diversity per million T cells dropped in a roughly linear way, and a significant reduction was already evident by age 40. Donor CMV infection status was unknown, potentially confounding age-related changes in expanded clonotypes. Conclusive comparison of naive and antigen-experienced compartments was prevented by the profiling of bulk unsorted PBMCs. Compared with the aged group, more naive CD4+ T cells, fewer expanded clones and increased TCR diversity were shown by the long-lived group, suggesting age selection. Estimates of total diversity based on one million sequenced T cells were considered lower bounds and underestimates. Observed TCR beta diversity correlated strongly with the percentage of naive T cells measured by flow cytometry.

This clonotype came up a few times. It lacks a known antigen. Nothing much larger sits one base from this clone, and base qualities are not available. The roughly 39 donors, aged about 6 to 95 years, were systemically healthy Caucasian individuals from Russia. Each donor gave ten milliliters of peripheral blood, collected into EDTA-treated Vacutainer tubes. Ficoll-Paque density-gradient centrifugation was used to isolate PBMCs, with at least 6.5 million per sample. Total RNA was extracted from PBMCs with Trizol reagent, with at least 6 micrograms obtained per sample. The percentages of naive CD45RAhigh/CD27high T cells were determined by flow cytometry on a PBMC aliquot from every donor. At the junction V is shortened by 0 bases and J by 8 bases, with 8 bases in between. The germline V gene yields SGHRS for CDR1 and YFSETQ for CDR2. From the cysteine through the phenylalanine, the CDR3 covers 13 amino acids. Only the CDR3 region is kept as DNA, spanning 39 bases read in frame from base 1.

Libraries were built with 5' RACE. For sequencing, an Illumina HiSeq 2500 was employed. The second PCR ran for about 7 to 11 cycles and used a J-beta primer mix along with a sample-barcoded 5' primer. A unique molecular identifier was introduced onto each TCR beta cDNA molecule by a template-switch 5' adaptor carrying 12 random nucleotides. Each sample yielded at least 2.5 million CDR3-containing paired-end reads. All of the RNA was converted into first-strand cDNA using the Mint cDNA synthesis kit, with a TRBC-specific oligonucleotide serving as the primer. All cDNA was treated with uracil-DNA glycosylase and then went through a first 18-cycle PCR with the universal primers M1SS and BC2_uni_R. As for how the authors treated the data: Normalization of each sample was performed by random selection of 1 million high-quality reads, each carrying a distinct molecular identifier. Reads with shared molecular identifiers were discarded instead of being binned into consensus sequences. MiTCR, with a Q25 quality threshold and the strictest error-elimination algorithm, was used for CDR3 identification, clonotype clustering and error correction. A nonparametric unseen species model with Euler transformation was used to estimate a lower bound on total TCR beta diversity. In-frame beta chains were kept once TCRdb had trimmed the public reads at Q25 with fastp and called clones with MiXCR. Each entry is one CDR3 protein sequence, shown with its most common DNA and genes. The V and J calls were determined by TCRdb, not by the authors. The sample includes 1.5 million to 2 million distinct CDR3 sequences, with roughly 27% observed a single time. The ten largest clones add up to less than 9.5% of the sample.

The sequenced material came from blood. This TCR derives from a woman aged 25 to 45 in good health. The sequence is built from TRBV5-1 and TRBJ1-4; the D segment cannot be called with confidence. The CDR3 region reads CASSLELGEKLFF. The DNA reads as follows: TGCGCCAGCAGCTTGGAGTTAGGAGAAAAACTGTTTTTT.